The 26 T cell receptor beta chains reported below all come from one sample, sequenced in a study of blood T cell repertoires in COVID-19. Assay used: immunoSEQ multiplex PCR; TCRdb lists only in-frame clones, some missing. This table has about 220,000 clones, about 82% appearing once. Sequenced input: peripheral blood. These receptors all come from a woman aged 65 to 85 with COVID-19, enrolled during active disease.

In nucleotides, the CDR3 is TGTGCCAGCAGTGCCATGGCAGGAGGGTCTGTATGGGGCGAGCAGTACTTC. Protein product: CASSAMAGGSVWGEQYF. The chain links TRBV6-1 to TRBJ2-7; maybe TRBD2 (6 bases). V was clipped by 4 bases and J by 6 bases, with 25 bases between them. Per germline, CDR1 MNHNS and CDR2 SASEGT. The CDR3 covers 17 residues.

The chain recombines TRBV3-1 (or the pseudogene TRBV3-2) with TRBJ1-2; 9 bases are shared with TRBD1. J was trimmed by 2 bases and V by 6 bases; bases with no gene match: 1. This CDR3 spans 13 amino acids. The germline gives CDR1 LGHDT, CDR2 YNNKEL (reference sequence). The CDR3 coding sequence is TGTGCCAGCAGAGGGACAGGGAACTATGGCTACACCTTC. Protein product: CASRGTGNYGYTF.

A few counts support this clone. The rearrangement uses TRBV6-5 and TRBJ1-2; TRBD1 agrees at 8 bases. CDR3 length: 13 residues. From germline, CDR1 is MNHEY and CDR2 SVGAGI. V lost 4 bases to trimming and J lost 4 bases; unmatched junction nucleotides: 2. CDR3 in DNA: TGTGCCAGCAGTTTAACAGGGGGCTATGGCTACACCTTC. It translates to CASSLTGGYGYTF.

The gene calls are TRBV6-2 or TRBV6-3 and TRBJ1-3; D call uncertain. Germline CDR1 and CDR2: MNHEY and SVGEGT. The length of the CDR3 is 12 residues. Trimming left V 5 bases short and J 2 bases short, with 4 bases between. The chain's CDR3 is CASSPAGNTIYF. The CDR3 region has the DNA TGTGCCAGCAGTCCGGCTGGAAACACCATATATTTT.

The chain combines TRBV9 with TRBJ2-1; 7 positions agree with TRBD1. CDR3 size: 16 residues. Trimming cost V 3 bases and J 4 bases; bases outside gene matches: 10. CDR1 SGDLS and CDR2 YYNGEE come from the germline V gene. The CDR3 reads CASSAFEGASYNEQFF. The CDR3 coding sequence is TGTGCCAGCAGCGCCTTCGAGGGGGCGTCTTACAATGAGCAGTTCTTC.

A single count supports this clone. This rearrangement joins TRBV11-1 to TRBJ2-3; D possibly corresponds to TRBD1 (5 bases). Germline V gene sequence: CDR1 SGHAT, CDR2 FQDESV (reference sequence). Deletions cut 5 bases from V and 4 bases from J, with 13 bases between. This CDR3 is built from 14 residues. The CDR3 is CASSTRVQSDTQYF. CDR3 bases: TGTGCCAGCAGCACCAGGGTTCAATCAGATACGCAGTATTTT.

The rearrangement uses TRBV5-6 and TRBJ2-3; 9 positions match TRBD1. The CDR3 is made up of 17 amino acids. The ends lost 0 bases at V and 5 bases at J; junction bases unmatched: 10. CDR1 is SGHDT and CDR2 is YYEEEE in the germline V gene. CDR3 protein: CASSLVAGQGFGDTQYF. The CDR3 nucleotides are TGTGCCAGCAGCTTGGTCGCGGGACAGGGATTTGGAGATACGCAGTATTTT.

The gene calls are TRBV6-6 and TRBJ2-5; possibly TRBD2 for D (6 bases). Trimming pared 8 bases from V and 1 base from J, leaving 14 bases between. The CDR3 totals 14 residues. Germline loops: CDR1 MNHNY, CDR2 SVGAGI (reference sequence). CDR3 DNA: TGTGCCAGCGCGGGGTCGGCGATCCAAGAGACCCAGTACTTC. This codes for CASAGSAIQETQYF.

This chain links TRBV11-3 with TRBJ2-3; D perhaps matches TRBD2 (5 bases). This CDR3 region has 13 residues. Germline-derived CDR1 and CDR2 are SGHNT and YENEEA. Trimming removed 1 base from V and 4 bases from J, with 6 bases in between. The DNA of the CDR3 is TGTGCCAGCAGCTTAGCCGGGGCAGATACGCAGTATTTT. Its protein product is CASSLAGADTQYF.

V usage is TRBV5-8 and J usage is TRBJ1-5; 9 bases match TRBD1. After removal of 4 bases from V and 1 base from J, the junction contained 9 bases not matched to a gene. The CDR3 length is 17 residues. Germline values: CDR1 SGHTS, CDR2 YDEGEE. CDR3 residues: CASSQGTGSWSNQPQHF. DNA for the CDR3: TGTGCCAGCAGCCAAGGGACAGGGAGTTGGAGCAATCAGCCCCAGCATTTT. Complete variable domain (other parts from reference TRBV5-8 and TRBJ1-5): EAGVTQSPTHLIKTRGQQATLRCSPISGHTSVYWYQQALGLGLQFLLWYDEGEERNRGNFPPRFSGRQFPNYSSELNVNALELEDSALYLCASSQGTGSWSNQPQHFGDGTRLSIL.

The rearrangement uses TRBV30 and TRBJ2-5, with 10 bases identical to TRBD2. The ends lost 5 bases at V and 4 bases at J; junction bases unmatched: 7. Germline lookup yields CDR1 GTSNPN and CDR2 SVGIG (reference sequence). The CDR3 totals 14 residues. CDR3 coding DNA: TGTGCCTGGTCTCCTAGCGGGAGTATAGAGACCCAGTACTTC. It codes for CAWSPSGSIETQYF.

This clone occurred a few times. The rearrangement links TRBV11-3 to TRBJ2-5; 13 bases are a match to TRBD2. Germline values: CDR1 SGHNT, CDR2 YENEEA. The CDR3 contains 16 residues. V lost 5 bases and J lost 5; bases outside the gene matches: 8. DNA of the CDR3: TGTGCCAGCAGCCCCGGACTAGCGGGAGTAGGGGAGACCCAGTACTTC. Translation gives CASSPGLAGVGETQYF.

The V call is TRBV3-1 (or the pseudogene TRBV3-2), the J call TRBJ1-2; D not resolved. Trimming shortened V by 0 bases and J by 1 base, and 12 bases separated the two germline ends. The CDR3 extends over 16 amino acids. Germline V gives CDR1 LGHDT, CDR2 YNNKEL (reference sequence). In DNA, the CDR3 is TGTGCCAGCAGCCAAGATCTGGGCAGAAATAACTATGGCTACACCTTC. Translating gives CASSQDLGRNNYGYTF.

The chain is built from TRBV11-2 and TRBJ2-1, with 7 nucleotides matching TRBD2. Germline CDR1 is SGHAT and CDR2 is FQNNGV. Trimming took 4 bases from V and 9 from J; bases not matched to a gene: 15. There are 16 residues in the CDR3. In nucleotides, the CDR3 is TGTGCCAGCAGCTCCCTGGGCCCTAGCGGAGTTGGTGAGCAGTTCTTC. Translating gives CASSSLGPSGVGEQFF.

The V and J genes are TRBV19 and TRBJ2-7, with 7 bases aligning to TRBD1. Trimming cost V 3 bases and J 4 bases; bases outside gene matches: 3. The CDR3 loop spans 13 amino acids. Germline CDR1 LNHDA, CDR2 SQIVND (reference sequence). The CDR3 nucleotides read TGTGCCAGTAGTATCGGCAGGGGGTACGAGCAGTACTTC. Protein sequence: CASSIGRGYEQYF.

J is TRBJ1-6 and V is TRBV9; 9 bases are shared with TRBD1. Per germline, CDR1 SGDLS and CDR2 YYNGEE. After removal of 3 bases from V and 2 bases from J, the junction contained 6 bases not matched to a gene. This CDR3 has 17 amino acids. The CDR3 protein is CASSAGGTGTYNSPLHF. CDR3 DNA: TGTGCCAGCAGCGCCGGGGGGACAGGGACCTATAATTCACCCCTCCACTTT.

V is TRBV6-2 or TRBV6-3 and J is TRBJ1-2; TRBD1 aligns across 7 bases. J lost 8 bases, V lost 5 bases, and 11 bases had no gene match. The CDR3 loop spans 14 amino acids. Germline assignment: CDR1 MNHEY and CDR2 SVGEGT. CDR3 loop: CASSLDRVLSGYTF. CDR3 nucleotide sequence: TGTGCCAGCAGTCTCGACAGGGTTTTAAGCGGCTACACCTTC.

The chain couples TRBV7-8 to TRBJ1-3; 9 bases map to TRBD1. This CDR3 is 14 amino acids long. Germline V gene data show CDR1 as SGHVS and CDR2 as FQNEAQ. The V and J ends lost 5 bases and 6 bases, in that order; junction bases with no gene match: 5. In nucleotides, the CDR3 is TGTGCCAGCAGCCCTGGACAGGGGAAAAACACCATATATTTT. It specifies CASSPGQGKNTIYF.

This clone came up many times. The V and J genes are TRBV4-1 and TRBJ2-7; 8 nucleotides match TRBD2. The V gene end was trimmed by 0 bases and the J gene end by 6 bases; junction bases not matched to a gene: 10. CDR1 and CDR2 from the germline V gene are MGHRA and YSYEKL. The CDR3 spans 16 residues. CDR3 loop: CASSQEPNGRASEQYF. As DNA, the CDR3 is TGCGCCAGCAGCCAAGAACCGAACGGGAGGGCTTCCGAGCAGTACTTC.

The CDR3 loop is CAWSVGVRRGETQYF. The CDR3 DNA follows: TGTGCCTGGAGTGTCGGTGTGAGGAGGGGAGAGACCCAGTACTTC. The chain uses TRBV30 and TRBJ2-5, with a weak D call TRBD2 (6 bases). The germline V gene encodes CDR1 GTSNPN and CDR2 SVGIG (reference sequence). Trimming shortened V by 0 bases and J by 4 bases, and 15 bases separated the two germline ends. The CDR3 contains 15 residues.

The chain is built from TRBV2 and TRBJ1-1; no clear D. Looked up from germline, CDR1 is SNHLY and CDR2 is FYNNEI. The V end lost 4 bases, the J end lost 2 bases, and 8 bases lay between the germline ends. CDR3 length equals 13 residues. CDR3 sequence reads: CASSGTSNTEAFF. DNA of the CDR3: TGTGCCAGCAGTGGGACTTCTAACACTGAAGCTTTCTTT.

This clone was seen a single time. This chain uses TRBV29-1 with TRBJ1-3; possibly TRBD1 for D (5 bases). This CDR3 is built from 15 residues. V was pared by 6 bases and J by 0 bases, with 15 bases between. Germline CDR1 reads SQVTM; CDR2 reads ANQGSEA. The CDR3 here is CSVWGRSTSGNTIYF. In DNA, the CDR3 is TGCAGCGTATGGGGCCGCTCGACCTCTGGAAACACCATATATTTT.

The chain is built from TRBV3-1 (or the pseudogene TRBV3-2) and TRBJ1-1; 10 nucleotides match TRBD1. This CDR3 has 17 residues. Germline V gene data show CDR1 as LGHDT and CDR2 as YNNKEL (reference sequence). J was trimmed by 4 bases and V by 5 bases; bases with no gene match: 13. This CDR3 reads CASSFRDRGFLGTEAFF. The CDR3, as DNA: TGTGCCAGCAGCTTCCGGGACAGGGGATTTTTAGGCACTGAAGCTTTCTTT.

Notes on this clone: In the same sample, other DNA sequences code for this CDR3. The CDR3 bases are TGTGCCAGCACCGGAACGGGGAACACCGGGGAGCTGTTTTTT. This codes for CASTGTGNTGELFF. This sequence joins TRBV6-5 and TRBJ2-2; D not resolved. Per the germline V gene, CDR1 is MNHEY and CDR2 is SVGAGI. The CDR3 spans 14 residues. V dropped 7 bases and J dropped 1 base, with 10 bases sitting between them.

The V gene is TRBV5-8, the J gene TRBJ1-6, with TRBD1 matching over 7 bases. The CDR3 has 15 amino acids. The ends lost 4 bases at V and 9 bases at J; junction bases unmatched: 10. CDR1 is SGHTS, CDR2 YDEGEE, per germline. The CDR3 loop reads CASSGYRGSGSPLHF. CDR3 coding DNA: TGTGCCAGCAGCGGCTACAGGGGTTCGGGTTCACCCCTCCACTTT.

This clone was detected only a few times. The chain joins TRBV19 to TRBJ1-2; 7 bases map to TRBD1. Looked up from germline, CDR1 is LNHDA and CDR2 is SQIVND (reference sequence). This CDR3 is 13 amino acids long. Unmatched junction bases numbered 5, after V lost 5 bases and J lost 5 bases. CDR3 in amino acids: CASSRDSEYGYTF. The DNA for the CDR3 is TGTGCCAGTAGTCGGGACAGCGAGTATGGCTACACCTTC.